Listed here are 5 T cell receptor beta chains from one sample, sequenced in a study of human T cells and chemical hapten exposure. Time point of the sample: pre-sensitization, week 0. Treatment noted: therapeutic diphenylcyclopropenone sensitization with weekly scalp DPC. MiXCR, run by TCRdb on the RACE reads, gives a single entry per CDR3 protein. The table shows 300,000 to 450,000 distinct CDR3 sequences, with 4.5% to 5.5% occurring only once. The sequenced sample was whole blood, obtained in connection with sensitization to the hapten diphenylcyclopropenone (DPC). These receptors came from a woman between 45 and 60 years old with alopecia areata. Some clones in this sample may be carry-over from other donors' samples.

This clonotype turned up a few times. The chain employs TRBV27 and TRBJ1-1; possible D gene TRBD1, 6 bases. V was cut by 4 bases and J by 4 bases, with 13 bases left in between. The germline gives CDR1 MNHEY, CDR2 SMNVEV (reference sequence). This CDR3 spans 14 amino acids. The CDR3 DNA follows: TGTGCCAGCAGTTGGGGCCCGGGGGCCACTGAAGCTTTCTTT. It codes for CASSWGPGATEAFF.

The chain has TRBV6-2 or TRBV6-3 and TRBJ2-2, with 7 bases matching TRBD2. Trimming at V came to 4 bases and at J to 5 bases, leaving 19 bases not matched to a gene. There are 19 residues in the CDR3. Germline V lookup: CDR1 MNHEY, CDR2 SVGEGT. CDR3 protein: CASSFPLGLSGIQTGELFF. CDR3 DNA sequence: TGTGCCAGCAGTTTTCCCCTCGGGCTCAGCGGGATCCAAACCGGGGAGCTGTTTTTT.

The sample holds many counts of this clonotype. V and J are TRBV12-3 or TRBV12-4 and TRBJ1-2, with D tentatively TRBD1 (6 bases). This CDR3 spans 12 amino acids. Trimming left V 11 bases short and J 2 bases short, with 12 bases between. CDR3 sequence (DNA): TGTGCCGGGAGGGACAAGAACTATGGCTACACCTTC. It codes for CAGRDKNYGYTF.

The chain recombines TRBV7-9 with TRBJ2-1, with a tentative D call TRBD2 (5 bases). Germline V gene sequence: CDR1 SEHNR, CDR2 FQNEAQ (reference sequence). Between the trimmed V and J ends, which lost 10 bases and 0 bases, there was a span of 16 bases. The CDR3 length is 15 residues. CDR3 DNA: TGTGCCACCAGGAATCGGACTGCCTCCTACAATGAGCAGTTCTTC. It is translated as CATRNRTASYNEQFF.

This clonotype was observed a handful of times. The chain joins TRBV19 to TRBJ2-1; D may be TRBD2 (6 bases). The CDR3 is 11 amino acids. Germline-derived CDR1 and CDR2 are LNHDA and SQIVND (reference sequence). Trimming cost V 11 bases and J 7 bases, with 12 bases left between them. CDR3 coding DNA: TGTGCCGTCGGACGGGGGAATGAGCAGTTCTTC. It is translated as CAVGRGNEQFF. Full variable domain (remainder filled in from reference TRBV19 and TRBJ2-1): DGGITQSPKYLFRKEGQNVTLSCEQNLNHDAMYWYRQDPGQGLRLIYYSQIVNDFQKGDIAEGYSVSREKKESFPLTVTSAQKNPTAFYLCAVGRGNEQFFGPGTRLTVL.